These 30 T cell receptor beta chains came from one sample sequenced in a study of cytomegalovirus exposure and HLA in healthy donors. The primer mix had 60 Vbeta and 13 Jbeta primers. The assay was immunoSEQ multiplex PCR, and TCRdb's table has in-frame clones only and misses some. The data hold 150,000 to 200,000 clones, with about 72% observed a single time. Sequencing used PBMCs. Every receptor here comes from a man in his sixties in good health and CMV-seronegative.

The chain uses TRBV10-2 and TRBJ2-1; TRBD1 matches 10 bases. The CDR3 is made up of 16 amino acids. J was trimmed by 7 bases and V by 3 bases; bases with no gene match: 9. Germline V lookup: CDR1 WSHSY, CDR2 SAAADI. The CDR3 DNA sequence: TGCGCCAGCAGTGATCGCGGGACAGGGGCGCAGAATGAGCAGTTCTTC. Translated: CASSDRGTGAQNEQFF.

This clone was seen only a few times. The CDR3 loop reads CASRRGLVDYEQYF. CDR3 sequence (DNA): TGTGCCAGCAGAAGGGGACTAGTAGACTACGAGCAGTACTTC. This sequence joins TRBV27 and TRBJ2-7; 8 nucleotides align to TRBD2. Unmatched junction bases numbered 7, after V lost 6 bases and J lost 3 bases. Germline values: CDR1 MNHEY, CDR2 SMNVEV (reference sequence). The CDR3 is 14 amino acids.

The chain couples TRBV6-5 to TRBJ1-1; 7 bases are a match to TRBD1. CDR3 size: 13 residues. The V gene end was trimmed by 5 bases and the J gene end by 10 bases; junction bases not matched to a gene: 10. In germline, CDR1 is MNHEY, CDR2 SVGAGI. CDR3 loop: CASSARQGQVAFF. The CDR3 DNA is TGTGCCAGCAGTGCCCGACAGGGTCAAGTAGCTTTCTTT.

V gene TRBV5-5 combines with J gene TRBJ2-7; TRBD2 matches at 11 bases. Germline V gene data show CDR1 as SGHKS and CDR2 as YYEKEE (reference sequence). V shed 5 bases, J shed 1 base, and the junction held 8 bases outside the gene matches. This CDR3 region has 16 residues. The CDR3 DNA reads TGTGCCAGCAGTCCCCTCGGACTAGCGGGTTCCTACGAGCAGTACTTC. As protein: CASSPLGLAGSYEQYF.

The chain employs TRBV13 and TRBJ2-7, with 11 bases that match TRBD2. This CDR3 is built from 16 residues. CDR1 is PRHDT, CDR2 FYEKMQ, per germline (reference sequence). CDR3 sequence (DNA): TGTGCTAAGCTTAGAATGGCTAGCGGGAGGTCCTACGAGCAGTACTTC. This encodes CAKLRMASGRSYEQYF.

This clone was seen more than once but under ten times. J is TRBJ2-5 and V is TRBV27, with D unresolved. V dropped 5 bases and J dropped 1 base, with 2 bases sitting between them. Looked up from germline, CDR1 is MNHEY and CDR2 is SMNVEV (reference sequence). CDR3 length equals 11 residues. The chain's CDR3 is CASSLQETQYF. The CDR3, as DNA: TGTGCCAGCAGTCTCCAAGAGACCCAGTACTTC.

This clone was observed a single time. The chain employs TRBV25-1 and TRBJ2-1; D remains ambiguous. Germline V gene lookup returns CDR1 MGHDK and CDR2 SYGVNS. The CDR3 totals 16 residues. V dropped 6 bases and J dropped 4 bases, with 19 bases sitting between them. The CDR3 reads CASRETDPQTYNEQFF. The CDR3 DNA sequence: TGTGCCAGCAGGGAGACCGATCCTCAGACTTACAATGAGCAGTTCTTC.

CDR3 in DNA: TGTGCCAGTAGTATAAGTGCCCTGGGAGAAACCCCCAACTATGGCTACACCTTC. This translates into CASSISALGETPNYGYTF. The chain couples TRBV19 to TRBJ1-2; D call uncertain. CDR1 is LNHDA and CDR2 is SQIVND in the germline V gene (reference sequence). This CDR3 is 18 amino acids long. The V end was cut by 2 bases, the J end by 2 bases, with 21 bases between.

The chain employs TRBV10-3 and TRBJ2-5; 7 nucleotides line up with TRBD1. Germline V gene data show CDR1 as ENHRY and CDR2 as SYGVKD. The V and J ends lost 5 bases and 8 bases, in that order; junction bases with no gene match: 8. This CDR3 region has 13 residues. Written as DNA, the CDR3 is TGTGCCATCAGTCCCATGGGGACAGATACCCAGTACTTC. Amino acids: CAISPMGTDTQYF.

The V gene is TRBV6-1, the J gene TRBJ2-7; TRBD2 agrees at 8 bases. This CDR3 spans 16 amino acids. V lost 0 bases, J lost 4 bases, and 8 bases stayed unmatched. The V gene's germline CDR1 is MNHNS and CDR2 SASEGT. The CDR3 DNA sequence: TGTGCCAGCAGTGAAGCCCTAAGCGGGAGTGGTTACGAGCAGTACTTC. It is translated as CASSEALSGSGYEQYF.

The chain joins TRBV2 to TRBJ1-5; 12 bases agree with TRBD1. Germline V CDR1 and CDR2: SNHLY, FYNNEI. V trimming: 8 bases; J trimming: 6 bases; junction bases outside the gene matches: 8. CDR3 length: 15 residues. CDR3 loop: CASAWDRGRTQPQHF. CDR3 nucleotides: TGTGCCAGCGCCTGGGACAGGGGGCGAACTCAGCCCCAGCATTTT. Using reference TRBV2 and TRBJ1-5 for the parts outside the CDR3, the full variable domain is EPEVTQTPSHQVTQMGQEVILRCVPISNHLYFYWYRQILGQKVEFLVSFYNNEISEKSEIFDDQFSVERPDGSNFTLKIRSTKLEDSAMYFCASAWDRGRTQPQHFGDGTRLSIL.

The chain is built from TRBV7-2 and TRBJ1-4; D is undetermined. The CDR3 has 16 amino acids. The germline CDR1 and CDR2 sequences are SGHTA and FQGNSA. Between the trimmed V and J ends, which lost 2 bases and 13 bases, there was a span of 23 bases. The CDR3 DNA is TGTGCCAGCAGCTTATCAGACGGGCTTAAAAAGGGAGGACTGTTTTTT. The encoded protein is CASSLSDGLKKGGLFF. The variable domain in full, completed from reference TRBV7-2 and TRBJ1-4, reads GAGVSQSPSNKVTEKGKDVELRCDPISGHTALYWYRQSLGQGLEFLIYFQGNSAPDKSGLPSDRFSAERTGGSVSTLTIQRTQQEDSAVYLCASSLSDGLKKGGLFFGSGTQLSVL.

The V gene is TRBV6-6, the J gene TRBJ1-2; 9 bases are a match to TRBD1. The CDR3 extends over 14 amino acids. The germline CDR1 and CDR2 sequences are MNHNY and SVGAGI (reference sequence). Unmatched junction bases numbered 5, after V lost 2 bases and J lost 7 bases. CDR3 in amino acids: CASSYGRQGGGYTF. CDR3 nucleotide sequence: TGTGCCAGCAGTTACGGGAGACAGGGGGGTGGCTACACCTTC.

The chain uses TRBV5-1 and TRBJ2-7; maybe TRBD1 (5 bases). The CDR3 covers 15 residues. With 6 bases removed from V and 2 bases from J, the gap between germline ends came to 18 bases. Germline CDR1 is SGHRS and CDR2 is YFSETQ. This CDR3 is CASTHGRGSTYEQYF. In nucleotides, the CDR3 is TGCGCCAGCACCCATGGAAGGGGCAGTACCTACGAGCAGTACTTC.

V gene TRBV6-5 combines with J gene TRBJ1-2; D possibly corresponds to TRBD1 (6 bases). Germline V CDR1 and CDR2: MNHEY, SVGAGI. Trimming shortened V by 0 bases and J by 4 bases, and 9 bases separated the two germline ends. This CDR3 is built from 14 residues. The chain's CDR3 is CASSYSGTSYGYTF. The CDR3 nucleotides read TGTGCCAGCAGTTACTCCGGGACAAGCTATGGCTACACCTTC.

The chain links TRBV7-2 to TRBJ2-5; possibly TRBD2 for D (6 bases). Germline assignment: CDR1 SGHTA and CDR2 FQGNSA. Deletions cut 3 bases from V and 3 bases from J, with 14 bases between. The CDR3 has 15 amino acids. DNA for the CDR3: TGTGCCAGCAGCTTGGGACTTGGCATGGAAGAGACCCAGTACTTC. This sequence encodes CASSLGLGMEETQYF.

This clone has just a few counts. The chain links TRBV6-5 to TRBJ2-7; 11 nucleotides agree with TRBD1. The CDR3 has 14 residues. CDR1 MNHEY and CDR2 SVGAGI come from the germline V gene. With 5 bases clipped from V and 5 bases from J, the junction kept 5 bases outside the gene matches. The CDR3 spells CASSPGQGVHEQYF. The CDR3 DNA is TGTGCCAGCAGTCCGGGACAGGGGGTCCACGAGCAGTACTTC.

V is TRBV6-5 and J is TRBJ2-3, with TRBD1 matching 11 bases. The CDR3 is made up of 15 amino acids. Losses at the gene ends were 6 bases for V and 8 bases for J; bases not matched to a gene: 10. Germline assignment: CDR1 MNHEY and CDR2 SVGAGI. CDR3 region: CASSPRTGGFGTQYF. CDR3 in DNA: TGTGCCAGCAGCCCCCGGACAGGGGGCTTCGGTACGCAGTATTTT.

This chain uses TRBV29-1 with TRBJ1-3; the D is unclear. The CDR3 totals 13 residues. CDR1 is SQVTM and CDR2 is ANQGSEA in the germline V gene. Trimming removed 3 bases from V and 0 bases from J, with 6 bases in between. CDR3 nucleotides: TGCAGCGTTGAGACATCCTCTGGAAACACCATATATTTT. It translates to CSVETSSGNTIYF.

With respect to this clone: One end of the junction fails to match germline, which may point to a read error. Other DNA sequences in this sample translate to the same CDR3. The gene calls are TRBV9 and TRBJ2-3; D remains unclear. The CDR3 contains 13 residues. Germline-derived CDR1 and CDR2 are SGDLS and YYNGEE. The CDR3 region is CASTAGSTDTQYF. The CDR3 coding sequence is TGCGCCAGCACAGCAGGATCCACAGATACGCAGTATTTT.

The CDR3 DNA reads as TGTGCCAGCAGCCAAGTCGCTCAGGGGAGCGAGCAGTACTTC. Encoded protein: CASSQVAQGSEQYF. The J gene is TRBJ2-7, the V gene TRBV5-4, with D maybe TRBD1 (6 bases). The V end lost 4 bases, the J end lost 6 bases, and 17 bases lay between the germline ends. CDR3 length: 14 residues. Germline CDR1 is SGHNT and CDR2 is YYREEE (reference sequence).

The CDR3 region has the DNA TGTGCCAGTAGTAGCCGGGACACCTCTTTCTACGAGCAGTACTTC. This encodes CASSSRDTSFYEQYF. J is TRBJ2-7 and V is TRBV19; tentatively, D is TRBD1 (6 bases). Trimming cost V 4 bases and J 3 bases, with 16 bases left between them. Germline V gene sequence: CDR1 LNHDA, CDR2 SQIVND (reference sequence). The CDR3 is 15 residues long. Supplemented by reference TRBV19 and TRBJ2-7, the full variable domain reads DGGITQSPKYLFRKEGQNVTLSCEQNLNHDAMYWYRQDPGQGLRLIYYSQIVNDFQKGDIAEGYSVSREKKESFPLTVTSAQKNPTAFYLCASSSRDTSFYEQYFGPGTRLTVT.

This clone was picked up one time. V usage is TRBV4-1 and J usage is TRBJ2-3; TRBD1 is a possible D gene (6 bases). V shed 1 base and J shed 1 base, with 9 bases lying between them. Germline V gene lookup returns CDR1 MGHRA and CDR2 YSYEKL. The CDR3 has 15 amino acids. The CDR3, as DNA: TGCGCCAGCAGCCAAGGGGCAGGGGGCACAGATACGCAGTATTTT. It yields the protein CASSQGAGGTDTQYF.

The rearrangement uses TRBV21-1 and TRBJ1-5. TRBV21-1 is tagged as a pseudogene. The CDR3 runs to 16 residues. CDR3 nucleotide sequence: TGTGCCAGCGGCACGGGAGGGGAGCTTGACAATCAGCCCCAGCATTTT. It specifies CASGTGGELDNQPQHF.

The rearrangement links TRBV29-1 to TRBJ1-2; D remains ambiguous. The germline gives CDR1 SQVTM, CDR2 ANQGSEA. The CDR3 is made up of 12 amino acids. The V end lost 0 bases, the J end lost 8 bases, and 10 bases lay between the germline ends. The CDR3 loop is CSVEDGLPGYTF. In DNA form, the CDR3 reads TGCAGCGTTGAAGATGGGCTCCCCGGCTACACCTTC.

As concerns this clone: Its ends do not fully match the called genes, so a read error is possible. This chain connects TRBV7-9 to TRBJ2-5; TRBD1 might be the D (6 bases). From germline, CDR1 is SEHNR and CDR2 FQNEAQ (reference sequence). The CDR3 has 15 residues. As DNA, the CDR3 is TGTTCCAGCAGCTTATCCACAGGGATGTACGAGACCCAGTACTTC. Protein product: CSSSLSTGMYETQYF.

This clone was seen only once. V gene TRBV25-1 combines with J gene TRBJ1-2, with D possibly matching TRBD1 (6 bases). The CDR3 length is 17 residues. Germline lookup yields CDR1 MGHDK and CDR2 SYGVNS. The V end was cut by 2 bases, the J end by 4 bases, with 20 bases between. This CDR3 reads CASSEIRDKDGIYGYTF. CDR3 bases: TGTGCCAGCAGTGAAATCCGGGACAAGGATGGGATCTATGGCTACACCTTC.

The chain has TRBV5-1 and TRBJ2-7; a weak D match, TRBD1 (5 bases). The V and J ends lost 4 bases and 4 bases respectively, with 15 bases between them. The V gene's germline CDR1 is SGHRS and CDR2 YFSETQ. The CDR3 is 14 residues long. The CDR3 DNA reads as TGCGCCAGCAGCCTAGGGGAAAATTCGTACGAGCAGTACTTC. It yields the protein CASSLGENSYEQYF.

The chain couples TRBV28 to TRBJ1-2; 10 bases match TRBD1. The V gene's germline CDR1 is MDHEN and CDR2 SYDVKM. The CDR3 covers 13 residues. The ends lost 6 bases at V and 3 bases at J; junction bases unmatched: 1. This chain's CDR3 is CASRGTGDYGYTF. The CDR3, as DNA: TGTGCCAGCAGAGGGACAGGGGACTATGGCTACACCTTC.

The J gene is TRBJ2-3, the V gene TRBV28; 7 nucleotides align to TRBD2. The V gene's germline CDR1 is MDHEN and CDR2 SYDVKM. The CDR3 covers 14 residues. V dropped 3 bases and J dropped 5; count of bases not matched to a gene: 5. This chain's CDR3 is CASSLGGSVDTQYF. The CDR3 nucleotides are TGTGCCAGCAGTTTGGGCGGGAGCGTAGATACGCAGTATTTT.